Sequencing of this T cell receptor (beta chain) was carried out in a study of shared clonotypes between healthy human individuals. The CDR3 contains 13 residues. The V end lost 4 bases, the J end lost 2 bases, and 8 bases lay between the germline ends. Germline lookup yields CDR1 KGHSH and CDR2 LQKENI. Study-wide findings and caveats: The diversity represented, both genetic and in exposure history, was limited by few donors. Only blood was sampled; tissue repertoires likely differ.

This clone has just a few counts. Its antigen remains unidentified. The sample holds other DNA sequences that translate to the same CDR3. The method was immunoSEQ multiplex PCR; TCRdb's version includes in-frame clones alone and lacks a portion of them. The data hold about 670,000 clones, with less than 80% observed a single time. The TCR comes from a woman aged 25 to 39 in good health. The sequenced sample was memory CD4+ T cells sorted from blood. Stated subset: CD45RA-negative fraction. V and J are TRBV18 and TRBJ2-5, with D possibly being TRBD2 (5 bases). CDR3 in DNA: TGTGCCAGCTCACTTGGACTGCAAGAGACCCAGTACTTC. Its translation is CASSLGLQETQYF.